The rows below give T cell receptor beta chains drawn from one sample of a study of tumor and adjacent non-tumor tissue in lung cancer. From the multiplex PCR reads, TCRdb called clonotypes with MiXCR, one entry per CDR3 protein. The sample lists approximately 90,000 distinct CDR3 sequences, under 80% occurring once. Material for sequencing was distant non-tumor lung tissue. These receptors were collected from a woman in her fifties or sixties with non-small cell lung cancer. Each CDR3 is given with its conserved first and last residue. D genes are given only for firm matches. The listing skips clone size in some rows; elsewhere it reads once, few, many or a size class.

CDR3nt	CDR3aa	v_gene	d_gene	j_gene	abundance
TGTGCCAGCAGCTTGGCAGGACTCCTCTTCTACAATGAGCAGTTCTTC	CASSLAGLLFYNEQFF	TRBV5-6	NA	TRBJ2-1	once
TGCAGCGTTGACCAGGGGACCACAGATACGCAGTATTTT	CSVDQGTTDTQYF	TRBV29-1	NA	TRBJ2-3	many
TGCGCCAACAGTCCGGGGACCCAAGAGACCCAGTACTTC	CANSPGTQETQYF	TRBV4-1	NA	TRBJ2-5	NA
TGCGCCAGCAGCCCGGTCGGACTGGGGGCTCGGGACTACGAGCAGTACTTC	CASSPVGLGARDYEQYF	TRBV5-1	NA	TRBJ2-7	NA
TGCAGTGCTAGTAGAACAGGGGCCCAGTACTTC	CSASRTGAQYF	TRBV20-1	TRBD1	TRBJ2-5	many
TGTGTCAGTAGCCTCCCGACAGCCGCTGGGGCCAACGTCCTGACTTTC	CVSSLPTAAGANVLTF	TRBV6-1	NA	TRBJ2-6	NA
TGCGCCAGCAACCTGGACAGCAACACTGAAGCTTTCTTT	CASNLDSNTEAFF	TRBV11-1	NA	TRBJ1-1	NA
TGCGCCAGCAGCTTGGGCACCCAGGGGGTTTTCTATGGCTGCACCTTC	CASSLGTQGVFYGCTF	TRBV5-1	TRBD1	TRBJ1-2	NA
TGTGCCAGCAGTTGGGAACTAGCGGTAAGCTCCTACAATGAGCAGTTCTTC	CASSWELAVSSYNEQFF	TRBV6-2/TRBV6-3	TRBD2	TRBJ2-1	many
TGTGCCTGGATGGCGGGTGTGGGGAACACTGAAGCTTTCTTT	CAWMAGVGNTEAFF	TRBV30	NA	TRBJ1-1	many
TGCAGTGCCAAGAAGTGGGAGGGAGGTGAGCAGATCTTC	CSAKKWEGGEQIF	TRBV29-1	TRBD2	TRBJ2-1	NA
TGTGCCAGTAGCTTCTCCGGGTTTAGAAACACCGGGGAGCTGTTTTTT	CASSFSGFRNTGELFF	TRBV4-2	NA	TRBJ2-2	NA
TGTGCCAGCAGCTTAGAGGGGGGAAGACAAGATATCCAGTATTTT	CASSLEGGRQDIQYF	TRBV11-2	NA	TRBJ2-3	NA
TGTGCCAGCAGTTTATGGCACGGGAGCAGACAGGCGACCCAGTACTTC	CASSLWHGSRQATQYF	TRBV12-3/TRBV12-4	NA	TRBJ2-5	NA
TGTGCCATCCGTGGAGGTCAGGGGGCTTGGCAGCCCCAGCATTTT	CAIRGGQGAWQPQHF	TRBV10-3	TRBD1	TRBJ1-5	NA
TGTGCGGGCCGGGACGGGGGTTGGAATGAGCAGTTCTTC	CAGRDGGWNEQFF	TRBV6-5	NA	TRBJ2-1	NA
TGTGCCAGCAACCCCACAGGGCTTGGGGCCAACGTCCTGAGTTTC	CASNPTGLGANVLSF	TRBV28	NA	TRBJ2-6	once
TGCCCCAGCAGCTTGGGAGGGACTAGCTCCTACAATGAGCAGTTATTC	CPSSLGGTSSYNEQLF	TRBV5-1	TRBD2	TRBJ2-1	once
TGCGCCAACAGCCCGGTTGGACTGGGGGTTCGGGACTACGTTCAGTACTTC	CANSPVGLGVRDYVQYF	TRBV5-1	TRBD2	TRBJ2-7	NA
TGTTCCAGCAGCCCGACAGGGGGCAATCAGCCCCAGCATTTT	CSSSPTGGNQPQHF	TRBV7-6	TRBD1	TRBJ1-5	NA
TGCAGTGCCCACTACAAAAACTCTTACGAGCAGTACTTC	CSAHYKNSYEQYF	TRBV20-1	NA	TRBJ2-7	NA
TGTGCCAGCAGTTACTCCACCTGGGACTCCTCCCGAACCACAGATATGCAGTATTTT	CASSYSTWDSSRTTDMQYF	TRBV6-5	NA	TRBJ2-3	NA
TGTGCTAGCAATTACGGACAGTTAGCCTACGAGCAGTACTTC	CASNYGQLAYEQYF	TRBV28	NA	TRBJ2-7	NA
TGCGCCAGCGCCCCTGGAGATGCCTCCTCCTACAATGAGCAGTTCTTC	CASAPGDASSYNEQFF	TRBV12-3/TRBV12-4	NA	TRBJ2-1	once
TGTGCCAGCGTGTCAGGTAGATTCTACAATGAGCAGTTCTTC	CASVSGRFYNEQFF	TRBV6-1	NA	TRBJ2-1	NA
TGTGCCAGCAGCACCGAGACATGGCGCACCTACGAGCAGTACTTT	CASSTETWRTYEQYF	TRBV11-2	NA	TRBJ2-7	NA
TGCAGCCTTGGCAAGCCGGATGAGCAGTTCTTC	CSLGKPDEQFF	TRBV29-1	NA	TRBJ2-1	NA